This TCR beta chain was documented in a study of blood T cell repertoires in COVID-19. For the study at large: The origin of the acute and convalescent COVID-19 samples was the United States, Italy and Spain. T cells, B-cell-depleted T cells, or PBMCs provided the cDNA or gDNA that served as material.

In the original analysis: Estimation of nucleated cell counts was performed using reference gene primer amplification. Only in-frame clones appear in the TCRdb table, and some are missing; sequencing was by immunoSEQ multiplex PCR. The V and J calls and clone size were taken over from that table, and D and trimming were inferred from the DNA. The sample lists 400,000 to 500,000 clones, about nine tenths occurring once. From germline, CDR1 is SGDLS and CDR2 YYNGEE. With V trimmed by 2 bases and J by 0 bases, 7 bases remained unmatched. CDR3 size: 17 residues. The receptor comes from a woman aged 25 to 39 with active or convalescent COVID-19. V usage is TRBV9 and J usage is TRBJ1-1; 10 bases match TRBD1. Specimen: peripheral blood. In nucleotides, the CDR3 is TGTGCCAGCAGCGTTGGGACAGGGGCTGGTATGAACACTGAAGCTTTCTTT. This translates into CASSVGTGAGMNTEAFF. Looking up the rest from reference TRBV9 and TRBJ1-1 gives the full variable domain: DSGVTQTPKHLITATGQRVTLRCSPRSGDLSVYWYQQSLDQGLQFLIQYYNGEERAKGNILERFSAQQFPDLHSELNLSSLELGDSALYFCASSVGTGAGMNTEAFFGQGTRLTVV.